The 10 T cell receptor beta chains presented below share a single source sample, sequenced in a study of T cell responses to AZD1222 COVID-19 vaccine. Clones were read by immunoSEQ multiplex PCR, and TCRdb kept only the in-frame ones, dropping some. The data contain some 130,000 clones, approximately 85% of them seen just once; the ten biggest clones take up roughly 8%. The material sequenced was peripheral blood, taken on day 0 of AZD1222 vaccination. Receptors originate from an adult in good health.

The chain joins TRBV28 to TRBJ1-2, with D tentatively TRBD1 (6 bases). This CDR3 is 13 amino acids long. CDR1 and CDR2 from the germline V gene are MDHEN and SYDVKM. The V and J ends lost 10 bases and 12 bases respectively, with 24 bases between them. The CDR3 region has the DNA TGTGCCACCACAGGGCCCCGGGTGTCGGTGCACACCTTC. Its translation is CATTGPRVSVHTF.

DNA of the CDR3: TGTGCCAGCAGGGAAACTAGCGGGCGAAGCACAGATACGCAGTATTTT. Protein sequence: CASRETSGRSTDTQYF. V gene TRBV2 combines with J gene TRBJ2-3; 9 bases map to TRBD2. With 6 bases clipped from V and 0 bases from J, the junction kept 7 bases outside the gene matches. Germline assignment: CDR1 SNHLY and CDR2 FYNNEI. This CDR3 is built from 16 residues.

The V gene is TRBV12-5, the J gene TRBJ1-5, with 11 bases matching TRBD1. CDR3 length: 15 residues. Germline V CDR1 and CDR2: LGHNT, FRNRAP. The junction had 9 bases not matched to a gene; V was cut back by 8 bases and J by 6 bases. DNA for the CDR3: TGTGCTAGTTCATCGGGACAGGGGGAGGTTCAGCCCCAGCATTTT. It is translated as CASSSGQGEVQPQHF.

V and J are TRBV7-2 and TRBJ2-7; unclear D gene. This CDR3 comprises 13 residues. Germline-derived CDR1 and CDR2 are SGHTA and FQGNSA. Trimming took 2 bases from V and 7 from J, leaving 12 bases between them. CDR3 sequence reads: CASSLYGPYEQYF. CDR3 bases: TGTGCCAGCAGCTTATATGGGCCGTATGAGCAGTACTTC.

The rearrangement uses TRBV28 and TRBJ2-7, with 10 bases lining up with TRBD1. The CDR3 contains 14 residues. Germline lookup yields CDR1 MDHEN and CDR2 SYDVKM. The V segment lost 6 bases and the J segment 10 bases; nucleotides outside the gene matches: 12. CDR3 loop: CASSSPLRDRGQYF. DNA for the CDR3: TGTGCCAGCAGCTCCCCCCTCCGGGACAGGGGACAGTACTTC.

This clone was recorded once. The chain combines TRBV6-4 with TRBJ2-3; 12 nucleotides match TRBD2. CDR1 is MRHNA, CDR2 SNTAGT, per germline. The CDR3 contains 16 residues. After removal of 6 bases from V and 3 bases from J, the junction contained 7 bases not matched to a gene. The CDR3 region is CASSADGTSGTDTQYF. The CDR3 DNA sequence: TGTGCCAGCAGCGCCGACGGGACTAGCGGGACAGATACGCAGTATTTT.

This clone occurred a few times. Within the sample, other DNA sequences also encode this same CDR3. This chain joins TRBV7-9 and TRBJ1-1, with D hard to call. The length of the CDR3 is 12 residues. Germline lookup yields CDR1 SEHNR and CDR2 FQNEAQ (reference sequence). V was cut by 4 bases and J by 4 bases, with 7 bases left in between. The CDR3 nucleotides read TGTGCCAGCAGCTCAACGGGCACTGAAGCTTTCTTT. The encoded protein is CASSSTGTEAFF. The full variable domain, completed using reference TRBV7-9 and TRBJ1-1, is DTGVSQNPRHKITKRGQNVTFRCDPISEHNRLYWYRQTLGQGPEFLTYFQNEAQLEKSRLLSDRFSAERPKGSFSTLEIQRTEQGDSAMYLCASSSTGTEAFFGQGTRLTVV.

This clone was seen a handful of times. This chain uses TRBV9 with TRBJ1-1; D gene uncertain. Per the germline V gene, CDR1 is SGDLS and CDR2 is YYNGEE. The V end lost 2 bases, the J end lost 5 bases, and 13 bases lay between the germline ends. The CDR3 extends over 14 amino acids. The CDR3 DNA reads as TGTGCCAGCAGCGTTCTTGGGGTCGGGACTGAAGCTTTCTTT. Encoded protein: CASSVLGVGTEAFF.

The chain carries TRBV19 and TRBJ1-2, with a tentative D call TRBD1 (5 bases). The ends were cut back, 2 bases at V and 4 bases at J, with 26 bases in the middle. This CDR3 has 19 amino acids. From germline, CDR1 is LNHDA and CDR2 SQIVND (reference sequence). Here the CDR3 DNA reads TGTGCCAGTAGTATAAGCGCTGGCAGGGCAATCGAACTAGGCTATGGCTACACCTTC. Residues: CASSISAGRAIELGYGYTF.

This clone was picked up one time. The chain recombines TRBV5-1 with TRBJ1-2; D uncertain. The germline V gene encodes CDR1 SGHRS and CDR2 YFSETQ. The CDR3 consists of 14 residues. V lost 4 bases, J lost 0 bases, and 10 bases lay in between. Written as DNA, the CDR3 is TGCGCCAGCAGCCCCCCCCAAACTAACTATGGCTACACCTTC. It yields the protein CASSPPQTNYGYTF.